This TCR beta chain was found in a study of graft-versus-host responses after intestinal transplantation. For the study at large: The study gave all recipients anti-thymocyte globulin induction, then tacrolimus and steroids for roughly 3 years.

Clones were sequenced by immunoSEQ multiplex PCR, and TCRdb holds only the in-frame ones, with some missing. The table lists 85,000 to 100,000 clones, around 88% of them singletons. Concerning this clone: Its antigen is currently unknown.

The V segment lost 5 bases and the J segment 2 bases; nucleotides outside the gene matches: 5. Germline lookup yields CDR1 SGHKS and CDR2 YYEKEE (reference sequence). The CDR3 is 14 amino acids. Findings and limits, study-wide: Circulating GvH clone levels at their peak were associated with HvG declines (early post-transplant).

The rearrangement links TRBV5-5 to TRBJ2-5, with 8 positions matching TRBD2. The source is a human patient who received an intestinal transplant, so some T cells may come from the graft donor. This specimen was PBMCs, taken 255 days after intestinal transplant. The CDR3 DNA is TGTGCCAGCAGACCGAGCGGGAGACAAGAGACCCAGTACTTC. This translates into CASRPSGRQETQYF.